This T cell receptor beta chain was recorded in a study of blood T cells in healthy people across ages (dated by TCRdb to the mid-2010s). Describing the broader study: In model experiments, roughly one uniquely barcoded TCR beta cDNA molecule per two T cells was captured by template switching. Age-related changes in TCR beta repertoire diversity were measured in the study by deep sequencing normalized with unique cDNA molecular identifiers. Donors of different ages were randomly distributed across sequencing lanes to avoid experimental bias. Donors were grouped into four age groups: young (average 16 years), middle-aged (less than 40), aged (about 60) and long-lived (around 82). Using the same blood draw, the study looked at two additional independent replicas of 1 million unique cDNA reads for two donors, one aged 18 to 30 and the other aged 80 or older. What the work shows at the level of the full study, not this receptor alone: As age increased, observed TCR beta diversity per million T cells dropped in a roughly linear way, and a significant reduction was already evident by age about 36. The CMV infection status of donors was not known, potentially confounding age-related changes in expanded clonotypes. Total diversity estimates from one million sequenced T cells were considered lower bounds and underestimates. The percentage of naive T cells measured by flow cytometry correlated strongly with observed TCR beta diversity. The long-lived group showed more naive CD4+ T cells, fewer expanded clones and increased TCR diversity than the aged group, suggesting age selection. Because profiling used bulk unsorted PBMCs, naive and antigen-experienced compartments could not be compared conclusively.

The approximately 41 donors, aged about 6 to 100 years, were systemically healthy Caucasian individuals from Russia. About 10 milliliters of peripheral blood were collected from each donor into EDTA-treated Vacutainer tubes. Ficoll-Paque density-gradient centrifugation was used to isolate PBMCs, with at least 6 million per sample. Trizol reagent was used to extract total RNA from PBMCs, with at least 5 micrograms per sample. Naive CD45RAhigh/CD27high T cell percentages were measured by flow cytometry on a PBMC aliquot from every donor. Taken from cysteine to phenylalanine, the CDR3 has 13 residues. The entry retains the CDR3 DNA only, 39 bases that are in frame from base 1. V drops 6 bases and J drops 1 base, leaving 9 bases in between. CDR1 and CDR2, looked up from the germline V gene, are SGHTA and FQGNSA. The protocol used for the library was 5' RACE. TCRdb names Illumina HiSeq 2500 as the instrument used. A second PCR of about 6 to 11 cycles was performed with a sample-barcoded 5' primer and a J-beta primer mix. Each TCR beta cDNA molecule received a unique molecular identifier from a template-switch 5' adaptor carrying 12 random nucleotides. Each sample yielded at least 3 million CDR3-containing paired-end reads. First-strand cDNA synthesis was performed from all RNA using the Mint cDNA synthesis kit, with priming by a TRBC-specific oligonucleotide. All cDNA was treated with uracil-DNA glycosylase and then went through a first 18-cycle PCR with the universal primers M1SS and BC2_uni_R. The study's own analysis went as follows. For normalization, 1 million high-quality reads were randomly selected from each sample, with every read carrying a distinct molecular identifier. Reads sharing molecular identifiers were discarded rather than binned into consensus sequences. MiTCR, set to a Q25 quality threshold and the strictest error-elimination algorithm, was used for CDR3 identification, clonotype clustering and error correction. A nonparametric unseen species model with Euler transformation was used to estimate lower-bound total TCR beta diversity. The public reads were reanalyzed by TCRdb: fastp trimming at Q25, MiXCR alignment, in-frame beta chains only. Rows are combined by CDR3 protein, so each entry shows the most common genes and DNA. None of the V and J calls come from the authors' own analysis; TCRdb made them. Here the sample has about 680,000 distinct CDR3 sequences; more than 40% occur a single time. The ten largest account for 30% to 35% of the sample.

Turning to this clonotype: Its antigen specificity is not known. Nothing much larger sits one base from this clone, and base qualities are not available.

The origin of this receptor is a woman aged 60-75 years in good health. The sequence joins TRBV7-2 to TRBJ2-5; the D gene lacks a confident call. The material sequenced was blood. The sequence in DNA is TGTACCAGCAGTCAACCCCCCCAAGAGACCCAGTACTTC. The encoded protein is CTSSQPPQETQYF. The full variable domain, completed from the reference TRBV7-2 and TRBJ2-5 proteins outside the CDR3, reads GAGVSQSPSNKVTEKGKDVELRCDPISGHTALYWYRQSLGQGLEFLIYFQGNSAPDKSGLPSDRFSAERTGGSVSTLTIQRTQQEDSAVYLCTSSQPPQETQYFGPGTRLLVL.